The 14 T cell receptor beta chains below were found in one sample sequenced in a study of OX40 agonist ivuxolimab in advanced cancers. The table came from immunoSEQ multiplex PCR; TCRdb's copy has only in-frame clones and leaves some out. The sample lists tens of thousands of clones, 85% to 90% occurring once. The sample here was CD4+ or CD8+ T cells sorted from blood, taken in a trial of the OX40 agonist ivuxolimab. Receptors were obtained from an adult with an advanced solid tumor such as melanoma, head and neck, liver or kidney cancer.

V gene TRBV19 combines with J gene TRBJ2-2, with TRBD2 identical over 7 bases. The germline V gene has CDR1 LNHDA and CDR2 SQIVND (reference sequence). The trim removed 4 bases at V and 8 bases at J, leaving 19 bases unmatched. CDR3 length: 18 residues. The CDR3 coding sequence is TGTGCCAGTAGTACCCTCGACCCCGGACTAGGGCGTACTGGGGAGCTGTTTTTT. Protein: CASSTLDPGLGRTGELFF. Combining the CDR3 with reference TRBV19 and TRBJ2-2 gives the whole variable domain DGGITQSPKYLFRKEGQNVTLSCEQNLNHDAMYWYRQDPGQGLRLIYYSQIVNDFQKGDIAEGYSVSREKKESFPLTVTSAQKNPTAFYLCASSTLDPGLGRTGELFFGEGSRLTVL.

The J gene is TRBJ1-3, the V gene TRBV5-8, with unresolved D. The length of the CDR3 is 13 residues. Per germline, CDR1 SGHTS and CDR2 YDEGEE. V gave up 0 bases and J gave up 3 bases, with 4 bases separating them. The DNA for the CDR3 is TGTGCCAGCAGCTTGGGGGGTGGAAACACCATATATTTT. Its protein is CASSLGGGNTIYF.

This sequence joins TRBV18 and TRBJ2-5, with TRBD1 identical over 8 bases. The CDR3 is 13 amino acids. Germline V gives CDR1 KGHSH, CDR2 LQKENI. V lost 6 bases to trimming and J lost 3 bases; unmatched junction nucleotides: 3. The CDR3 reads CASSRGQEETQYF. As DNA, the CDR3 is TGTGCCAGCTCCCGGGGACAGGAAGAGACCCAGTACTTC.

The rearrangement links TRBV6-5 to TRBJ2-7; the D is unclear. CDR1 MNHEY and CDR2 SVGAGI come from the germline V gene. V lost 4 bases, J lost 4 bases, and 8 bases lay in between. The CDR3 spans 12 residues. CDR3 sequence: CASSSGTYEQYF. CDR3 in DNA: TGTGCCAGCAGTTCCGGAACTTACGAGCAGTACTTC.

V is TRBV19 and J is TRBJ2-6; tentative D call: TRBD2 (7 bases). This CDR3 spans 17 amino acids. Germline CDR1 and CDR2: LNHDA and SQIVND (reference sequence). V lost 0 bases and J 2 bases, leaving 11 bases between the germline ends. In DNA, the CDR3 is TGTGCCAGTAGTATAGAGCTCGGGGGGCCTGGGGCCAACGTCCTGACTTTC. Residues: CASSIELGGPGANVLTF.

The rearrangement links TRBV18 to TRBJ1-4; no firm D call. The CDR3 has 14 amino acids. The V gene's germline CDR1 is KGHSH and CDR2 LQKENI. V lost 6 bases, J lost 4 bases, and 12 bases lay in between. In DNA, the CDR3 is TGTGCCAGCTCCGTAACGGGAGTTAATGAAAAACTGTTTTTT. It codes for CASSVTGVNEKLFF.

The chain is built from TRBV10-3 and TRBJ1-2; 12 bases fit TRBD1. From germline, CDR1 is ENHRY and CDR2 SYGVKD. The CDR3 runs 18 residues. V lost 2 bases, J lost 1 base, and 8 bases stayed unmatched. The CDR3 nucleotides are TGTGCCATCAGTGAGACCTTGGGACAGGGGGCCAATAACTATGGCTACACCTTC. It codes for CAISETLGQGANNYGYTF.

CDR3 residues: CASSLAAALTNEKLFF. Here the CDR3 DNA reads TGCGCCAGCAGCTTGGCGGCGGCTCTTACTAATGAAAAACTGTTTTTT. This sequence joins TRBV5-1 and TRBJ1-4; D remains ambiguous. Germline loops: CDR1 SGHRS, CDR2 YFSETQ. The length of the CDR3 is 16 residues. V dropped 0 bases and J dropped 2 bases, with 11 bases sitting between them.

The chain links TRBV7-6 to TRBJ2-7; the match to TRBD2 covers 8 bases. CDR1 and CDR2 (germline): SGHVS, FNYEAQ. This CDR3 has 15 amino acids. V was clipped by 5 bases and J by 4 bases; unmatched bases: 10. This CDR3 is CASSPGGGPPYEQYF. The CDR3 DNA sequence: TGTGCCAGCAGCCCGGGGGGGGGACCGCCGTACGAGCAGTACTTC.

This clone has only one observation. This chain uses TRBV6-1 with TRBJ1-1, with TRBD1 as a possible D gene (5 bases). Trimming left V 8 bases short and J 8 bases short, with 15 bases between. This CDR3 has 12 amino acids. Germline CDR1 MNHNS, CDR2 SASEGT. The CDR3 region is CASGGSPREAFF. The CDR3 DNA is TGTGCCAGCGGGGGGAGCCCCCGGGAAGCTTTCTTT.

This chain connects TRBV4-1 to TRBJ2-1; weak D call: TRBD1 (6 bases). V lost 1 base and J lost 6, with 19 bases in between. Germline-derived CDR1 and CDR2 are MGHRA and YSYEKL. The CDR3 sequence is 17 residues long. CDR3 DNA sequence: TGCGCCAGCAGCCAAGCTGCCCCCAGGGGTTCGGGCAATGAGCAGTTCTTC. Residues: CASSQAAPRGSGNEQFF.

The chain carries TRBV5-5 and TRBJ1-5; D gene uncertain. Germline lookup yields CDR1 SGHKS and CDR2 YYEKEE (reference sequence). The V end lost 1 base, the J end lost 4 bases, and 9 bases lay between the germline ends. This CDR3 contains 14 residues. This CDR3 reads CASSLSPGNQPQHF. The CDR3 nucleotides read TGTGCCAGCAGCTTGAGTCCCGGGAATCAGCCCCAGCATTTT.

The rearrangement joins TRBV15 to TRBJ2-3; 10 bases agree with TRBD2. Trimming took 3 bases from V and 4 from J; bases not matched to a gene: 7. Germline CDR1 LNHNV, CDR2 YYDKDF (reference sequence). The CDR3 consists of 16 residues. CDR3 region: CATSRRTSGSADTQYF. CDR3 in DNA: TGTGCCACCAGCAGGAGGACTAGCGGAAGCGCAGATACGCAGTATTTT.

This chain joins TRBV7-3 and TRBJ2-5; TRBD2 might be the D (5 bases). Germline assignment: CDR1 SGHTA and CDR2 FQGTGA. The CDR3 totals 14 residues. Trimming took 0 bases from V and 7 from J, leaving 12 bases between them. The CDR3 DNA reads TGTGCCAGCAGCTTAACTAGCGCGACGGGGACCCAGTACTTC. The encoded protein is CASSLTSATGTQYF.